A selection of T cell receptor beta chains follows, all from one sample in a study of response to subunit inactivated influenza vaccine. TCRdb independently ran MiXCR on the RT-PCR reads; one entry per CDR3 protein. The repertoire has roughly 780,000 distinct CDR3 sequences, about 18% of them found once; the top ten carry around 9.9%. The sequenced sample was PBMCs from blood, obtained 4 to 6 days after vaccination. The receptors here all came from a man aged 45-65 years who received an inactivated influenza vaccine. The conserved cysteine and the conserved F or W are not part of the CDR3 here. Clone size is given for some rows only: seen once, a few or many times, or a class if the clone is expanded.

J gene	clone size	V gene	CDR3 protein
TRBJ2-7	-	TRBV4-3	ASSQVVGARPYEQY
TRBJ2-1	-	TRBV7-9	ASSLAASGSNEQF
TRBJ2-3	-	TRBV14	ASSQRRGGADTQY
TRBJ1-2	-	TRBV30	AWRKTGTANYGYT
TRBJ1-6	few	TRBV20-1	SASKAGTVDSPLH
TRBJ2-7	-	TRBV10-3	AISEPDRGLYEQY
TRBJ2-7	-	TRBV20-1	SASSPGGGRAYEQY
TRBJ1-6	few	TRBV20-1	SARDMQGGINSPLH
TRBJ2-7	few	TRBV4-2	ASSQSETGSYEQY
TRBJ1-4	-	TRBV11-2	ASSLSIWDEKLF
TRBJ2-5	-	TRBV12-3/TRBV12-4	ASSPGLAQY
TRBJ2-7	-	TRBV20-1	SARDPSVRGTYEQY
TRBJ2-1	-	TRBV29-1	SVDAGGDHQF
TRBJ2-7	many	TRBV20-1	SAMPSALSYEQY
TRBJ1-2	-	TRBV12-3/TRBV12-4	ASSLMPPGNYGYT
TRBJ1-1	many	TRBV12-3/TRBV12-4	ASSLNHPNTEAF
TRBJ2-6	-	TRBV6-1	ASTYREAGANVLT
TRBJ1-2	-	TRBV7-9	ASSLGQPRIYGYT
TRBJ2-1	-	TRBV7-9	ASSLVTGGPKQF
TRBJ2-4	-	TRBV15	ATSYEKLAKNIQY
TRBJ1-1	-	TRBV3-1	ASSRMTRANTEAF
TRBJ1-1	-	TRBV12-3/TRBV12-4	AISPGTVNTEAF
TRBJ2-6	-	TRBV27	ASSVTGIDSGANVLT
TRBJ1-1	-	TRBV12-3/TRBV12-4	ASSPRVGLTEAF
TRBJ2-5	-	TRBV11-2	ASSLTYTSSGETQY
TRBJ1-1	-	TRBV30	AWSVSSRVRGEAF
TRBJ2-3	-	TRBV5-5	ASSLIGQRRTDTQY
TRBJ2-2	few	TRBV18	ASSPRRVPGELF
TRBJ2-1	once	TRBV13	ASSPHDEQF
TRBJ1-1	many	TRBV4-3	ASGRDLGTEAF
TRBJ2-7	few	TRBV20-1	SALATGPFTYEQY
TRBJ2-1	few	TRBV5-6	ASSFAGTGHYNEQF
TRBJ2-1	few	TRBV29-1	SAGFEGNEQF
TRBJ2-3	-	TRBV29-1	SVGDGGTDTQY
TRBJ2-7	-	TRBV28	ASSLLNGYEQY
TRBJ2-1	few	TRBV6-5	ASSSYRGGEQF
TRBJ2-2	many	TRBV10-3	AISEGAGELF
TRBJ1-6	-	TRBV25-1	ASSSPGGSSPLH
TRBJ1-2	-	TRBV7-9	ASSSSTGGGNGYT
TRBJ2-3	few	TRBV5-1	ASSLSTGGRGDTQY
TRBJ2-3	many	TRBV20-1	SATGVTDTQY
TRBJ2-7	many	TRBV20-1	SARDDRLGQY
TRBJ2-4	few	TRBV5-7	ASSLFDRRLAKNIQY
TRBJ2-1	few	TRBV20-1	SARVVTGPYNEQF
TRBJ2-5	-	TRBV7-8	ASSPTVIFETQY
TRBJ2-3	-	TRBV5-5	ASSYRTNGGTQY
TRBJ2-1	-	TRBV29-1	SGTSGRARDEQF
TRBJ1-5	few	TRBV5-6	ASSLVQGNQPQH
TRBJ2-5	-	TRBV6-5	ASSYSGLARETQY